This entry concerns a single T cell receptor (beta chain). The data were obtained in a study of control samples from healthy donors and cancer patients. The CDR3 consists of 13 residues. The V segment lost 6 bases and the J segment 8 bases; nucleotides outside the gene matches: 9. Looked up from germline, CDR1 is MNHEY and CDR2 is SMNVEV (reference sequence). The protocol was immunoSEQ multiplex PCR, while the TCRdb copy is restricted to in-frame clones and leaves out a portion. The data hold over 150,000 clones, with just under 95% observed a single time. This chain joins TRBV27 and TRBJ1-2; TRBD1 matches at 7 bases. This receptor was obtained from a man aged 35-49 years in good health. The specimen sequenced was blood. This chain's CDR3 is CASRTPGQYGYTF. DNA for the CDR3: TGTGCCAGCAGAACCCCGGGACAGTACGGCTACACCTTC.